This is a list of T cell receptor beta chains from one sample in a study of blood T cell repertoires in COVID-19. Data came from immunoSEQ multiplex PCR; TCRdb stores just in-frame clones and leaves some out. This sample has 350,000 to 450,000 clones, with approximately 89% found just once. The sequenced material came from PBMCs or T cells enriched from blood (not recorded which). All receptors derive from a woman in her forties who had been exposed to COVID-19. The CDR3 runs from the conserved cysteine through the conserved F or W. The order of the fields is V gene, clone size, CDR3 protein. Size values are once, few and many counts, or a class for expanded clones, and some rows have none.

>TRBV18|-
CASSPTSGGVHEQYF
>TRBV4-1|-
CASSQEGTSRPYNEQFF
>TRBV29-1|-
CSVGPGTQYF
>TRBV7-2|-
CASSLGTGGNTEAFF
>TRBV19|-
CASSPGNYGYTF
>TRBV5-4|-
CASTLSGLTNTGELFF
>TRBV28|-
CASTTSGLSPDTEAFF
>TRBV20-1|-
CSASSLQARNQPQHF
>TRBV27|-
CASRPGQYSNQPQHF
>TRBV6-5|-
CASSHNQPQHF
>TRBV7-2|-
CASSTTSATGTEAFF
>TRBV19|-
CASSPYRGSDEQYF
>TRBV5-1|once
CASSLVAGAKNSPLHF
>TRBV29-1|-
CSVDRGTQGEQYF
>TRBV5-6|-
CASSLGGGIYGYTF
>TRBV9|-
CASSVMGGWTEQFF
>TRBV5-3|-
CARSLLGERQPQHF
>TRBV5-1|-
CASSLEASFNEQFF
>TRBV7-9|-
CASSPQGQGPNTEAFF
>TRBV5-6|-
CASRPLDRDGYTF
>TRBV3-1/TRBV3-2|-
CASSLTSGRLYEQYF
>TRBV5-1|-
CASSPTGLYNSPLHF
>TRBV6-1|-
CASSLPGQLRYEQYF
>TRBV15|-
CATSRGAEGTETQYF
>TRBV2|few
CASSVEMAGSGAFF